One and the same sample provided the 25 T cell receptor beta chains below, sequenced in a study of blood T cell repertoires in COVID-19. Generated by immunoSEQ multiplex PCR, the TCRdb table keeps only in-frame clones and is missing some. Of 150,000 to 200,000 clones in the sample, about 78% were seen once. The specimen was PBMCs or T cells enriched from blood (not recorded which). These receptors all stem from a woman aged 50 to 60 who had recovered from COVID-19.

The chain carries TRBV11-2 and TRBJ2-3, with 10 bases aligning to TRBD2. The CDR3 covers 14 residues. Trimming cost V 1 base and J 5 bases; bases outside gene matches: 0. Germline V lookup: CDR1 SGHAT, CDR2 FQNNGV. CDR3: CASSLGTSGDTQYF. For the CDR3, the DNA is TGTGCCAGCAGCTTAGGGACTAGCGGAGATACGCAGTATTTT.

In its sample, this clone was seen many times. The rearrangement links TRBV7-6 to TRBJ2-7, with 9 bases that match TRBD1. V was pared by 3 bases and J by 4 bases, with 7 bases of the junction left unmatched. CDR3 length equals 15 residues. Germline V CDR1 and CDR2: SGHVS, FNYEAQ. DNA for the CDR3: TGTGCCAGCAGCTTCGGACAGGGGCCTAAGTACGAGCAGTACTTC. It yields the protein CASSFGQGPKYEQYF. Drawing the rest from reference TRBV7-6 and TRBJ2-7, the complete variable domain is GAGVSQSPRYKVTKRGQDVALRCDPISGHVSLYWYRQALGQGPEFLTYFNYEAQQDKSGLPNDRFSAERPEGSISTLTIQRTEQRDSAMYRCASSFGQGPKYEQYFGPGTRLTVT.

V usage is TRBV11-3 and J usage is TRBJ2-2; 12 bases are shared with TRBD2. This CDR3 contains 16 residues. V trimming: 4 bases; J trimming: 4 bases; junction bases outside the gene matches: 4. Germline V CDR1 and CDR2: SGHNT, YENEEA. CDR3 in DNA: TGTGCCAGCAGCTCCCCTAGCGGGAGGGTCACCGGGGAGCTGTTTTTT. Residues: CASSSPSGRVTGELFF.

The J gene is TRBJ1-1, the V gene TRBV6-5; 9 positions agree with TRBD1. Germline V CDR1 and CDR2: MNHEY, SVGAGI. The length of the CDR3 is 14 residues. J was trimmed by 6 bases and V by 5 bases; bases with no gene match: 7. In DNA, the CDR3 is TGTGCCAGCAGTAGAACAGGGGGCTTAGCTGAAGCTTTCTTT. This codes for CASSRTGGLAEAFF.

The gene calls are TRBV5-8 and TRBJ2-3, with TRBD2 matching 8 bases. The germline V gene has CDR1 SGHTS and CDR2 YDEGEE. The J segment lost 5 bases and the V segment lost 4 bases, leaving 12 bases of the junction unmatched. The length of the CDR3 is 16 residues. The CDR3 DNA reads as TGTGCCAGCAGCCCCGACGCGGGGGGAGGGATAGATACGCAGTATTTT. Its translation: CASSPDAGGGIDTQYF.

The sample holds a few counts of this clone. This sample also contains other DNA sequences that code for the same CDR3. The CDR3 nucleotides are TGTGCCAGCAGTTCCGGGACAGGGAACAATGAGCAGTTCTTC. It yields the protein CASSSGTGNNEQFF. The chain is built from TRBV27 and TRBJ2-1; the match to TRBD1 covers 9 bases. The CDR3 is 14 amino acids. V dropped 4 bases and J dropped 5; count of bases not matched to a gene: 3. Germline V lookup: CDR1 MNHEY, CDR2 SMNVEV (reference sequence).

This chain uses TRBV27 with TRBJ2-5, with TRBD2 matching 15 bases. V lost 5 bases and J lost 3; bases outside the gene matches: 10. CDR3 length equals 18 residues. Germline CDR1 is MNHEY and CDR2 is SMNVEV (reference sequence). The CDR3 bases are TGTGCCAGCAGTCACGGACTAGCGGGAGGGATGAGGGAAGAGACCCAGTACTTC. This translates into CASSHGLAGGMREETQYF.

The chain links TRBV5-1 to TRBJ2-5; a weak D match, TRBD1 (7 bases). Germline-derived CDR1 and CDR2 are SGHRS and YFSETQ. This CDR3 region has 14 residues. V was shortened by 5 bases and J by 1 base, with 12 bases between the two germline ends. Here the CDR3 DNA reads TGCGCCAGCAGGGAGGGGACAGTCCAAGAGACCCAGTACTTC. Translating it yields CASREGTVQETQYF.

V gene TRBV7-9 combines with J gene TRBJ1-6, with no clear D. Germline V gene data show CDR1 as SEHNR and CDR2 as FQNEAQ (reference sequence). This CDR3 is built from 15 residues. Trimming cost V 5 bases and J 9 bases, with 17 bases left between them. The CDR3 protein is CASSGESGNFSPLHF. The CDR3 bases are TGTGCCAGCAGCGGGGAGTCGGGAAACTTTTCACCCCTCCACTTT.

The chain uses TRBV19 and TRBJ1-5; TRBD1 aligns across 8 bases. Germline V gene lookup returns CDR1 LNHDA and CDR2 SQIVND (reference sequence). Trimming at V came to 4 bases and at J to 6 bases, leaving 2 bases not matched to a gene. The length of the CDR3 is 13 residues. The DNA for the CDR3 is TGTGCCAGTAGTACCACAGGGGGTCAGCCCCAGCATTTT. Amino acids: CASSTTGGQPQHF.

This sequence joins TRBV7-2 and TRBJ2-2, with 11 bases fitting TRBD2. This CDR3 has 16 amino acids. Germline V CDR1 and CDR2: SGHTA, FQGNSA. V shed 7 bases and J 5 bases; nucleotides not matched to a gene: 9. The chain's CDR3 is CASKVSGRADTGELFF. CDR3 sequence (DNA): TGTGCCAGCAAGGTTAGCGGGAGGGCCGATACCGGGGAGCTGTTTTTT.

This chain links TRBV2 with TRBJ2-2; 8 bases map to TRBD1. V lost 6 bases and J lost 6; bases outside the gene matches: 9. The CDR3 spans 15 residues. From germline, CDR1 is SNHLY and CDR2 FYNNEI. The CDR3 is CASRIVRGRAGELFF. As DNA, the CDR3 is TGTGCCAGCAGGATCGTCAGGGGGCGGGCCGGGGAGCTGTTTTTT.

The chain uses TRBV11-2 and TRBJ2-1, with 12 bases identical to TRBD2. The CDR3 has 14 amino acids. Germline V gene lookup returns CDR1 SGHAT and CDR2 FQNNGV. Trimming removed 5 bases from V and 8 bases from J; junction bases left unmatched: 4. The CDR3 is CASSPTSGSDEQFF. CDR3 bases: TGTGCCAGCAGCCCGACTAGCGGGAGCGATGAGCAGTTCTTC. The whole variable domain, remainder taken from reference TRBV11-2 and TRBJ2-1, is EAGVAQSPRYKIIEKRQSVAFWCNPISGHATLYWYQQILGQGPKLLIQFQNNGVVDDSQLPKDRFSAERLKGVDSTLKIQPAKLEDSAVYLCASSPTSGSDEQFFGPGTRLTVL.

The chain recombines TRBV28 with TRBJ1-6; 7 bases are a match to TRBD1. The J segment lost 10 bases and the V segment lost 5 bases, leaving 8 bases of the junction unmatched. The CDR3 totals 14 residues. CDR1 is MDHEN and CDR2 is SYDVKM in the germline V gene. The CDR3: CASSMRQGGSPLHF. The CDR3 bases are TGTGCCAGCAGTATGCGACAGGGTGGCTCACCCCTCCACTTT.

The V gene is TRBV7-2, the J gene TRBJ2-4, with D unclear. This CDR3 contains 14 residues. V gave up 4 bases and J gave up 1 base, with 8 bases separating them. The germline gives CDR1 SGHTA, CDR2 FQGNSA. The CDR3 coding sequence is TGTGCCAGCAGCTCATCTAGGGCCAAAAACATTCAGTACTTC. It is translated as CASSSSRAKNIQYF.

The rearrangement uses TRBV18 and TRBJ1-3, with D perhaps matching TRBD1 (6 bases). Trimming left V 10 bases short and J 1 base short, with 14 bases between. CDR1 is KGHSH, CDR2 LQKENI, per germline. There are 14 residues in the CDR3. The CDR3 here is CATTTGQSGNTIYF. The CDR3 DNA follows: TGTGCCACCACTACTGGACAGTCTGGAAACACCATATATTTT.

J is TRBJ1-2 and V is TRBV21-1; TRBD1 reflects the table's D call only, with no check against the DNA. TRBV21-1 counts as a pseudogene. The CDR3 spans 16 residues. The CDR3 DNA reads TGTGCCAGCAGCAAAGCGACAGGGACGGCTAACTATGGCTACACCTTC. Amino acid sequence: CASSKATGTANYGYTF.

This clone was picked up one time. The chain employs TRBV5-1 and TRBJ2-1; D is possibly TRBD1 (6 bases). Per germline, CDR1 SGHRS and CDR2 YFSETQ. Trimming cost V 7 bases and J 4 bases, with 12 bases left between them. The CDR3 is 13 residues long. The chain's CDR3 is CASRDNEYNEQFF. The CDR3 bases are TGCGCCAGCCGGGACAACGAGTACAATGAGCAGTTCTTC.

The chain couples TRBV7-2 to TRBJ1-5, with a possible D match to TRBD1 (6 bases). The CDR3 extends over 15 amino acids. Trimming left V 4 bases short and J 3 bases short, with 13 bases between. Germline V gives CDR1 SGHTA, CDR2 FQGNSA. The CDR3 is CASSSTGQINQPQHF. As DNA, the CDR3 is TGTGCCAGCAGCTCAACCGGACAGATCAATCAGCCCCAGCATTTT. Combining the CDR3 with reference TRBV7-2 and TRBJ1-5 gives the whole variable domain GAGVSQSPSNKVTEKGKDVELRCDPISGHTALYWYRQSLGQGLEFLIYFQGNSAPDKSGLPSDRFSAERTGGSVSTLTIQRTQQEDSAVYLCASSSTGQINQPQHFGDGTRLSIL.

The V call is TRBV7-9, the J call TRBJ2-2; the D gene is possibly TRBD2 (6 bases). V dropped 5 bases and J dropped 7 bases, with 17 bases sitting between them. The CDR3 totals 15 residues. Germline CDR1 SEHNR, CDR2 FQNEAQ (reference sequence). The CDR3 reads CASSTHHGGVGELFF. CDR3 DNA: TGTGCCAGCAGCACCCACCACGGCGGGGTCGGGGAGCTGTTTTTT.

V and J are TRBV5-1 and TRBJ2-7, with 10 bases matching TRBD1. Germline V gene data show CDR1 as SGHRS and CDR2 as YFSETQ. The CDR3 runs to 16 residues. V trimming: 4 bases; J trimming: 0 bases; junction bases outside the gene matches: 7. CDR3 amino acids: CASSPGQGGNSYEQYF. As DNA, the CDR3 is TGCGCCAGCAGCCCCGGACAGGGGGGCAACTCCTACGAGCAGTACTTC. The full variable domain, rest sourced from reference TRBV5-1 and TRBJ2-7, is KAGVTQTPRYLIKTRGQQVTLSCSPISGHRSVSWYQQTPGQGLQFLFEYFSETQRNKGNFPGRFSGRQFSNSRSEMNVSTLELGDSALYLCASSPGQGGNSYEQYFGPGTRLTVT.

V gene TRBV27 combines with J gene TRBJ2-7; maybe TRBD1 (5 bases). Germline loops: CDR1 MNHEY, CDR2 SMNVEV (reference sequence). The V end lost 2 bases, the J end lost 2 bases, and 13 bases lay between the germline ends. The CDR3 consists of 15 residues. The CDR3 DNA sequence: TGTGCCAGCAGTTTAGGGGCGAACCTAGCCTACGAGCAGTACTTC. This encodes CASSLGANLAYEQYF.

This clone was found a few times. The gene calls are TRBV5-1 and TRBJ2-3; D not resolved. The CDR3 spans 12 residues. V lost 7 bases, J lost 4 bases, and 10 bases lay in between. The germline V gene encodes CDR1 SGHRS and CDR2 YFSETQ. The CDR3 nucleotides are TGCGCCAGCCAGGATCCTTCAGATACGCAGTATTTT. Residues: CASQDPSDTQYF.

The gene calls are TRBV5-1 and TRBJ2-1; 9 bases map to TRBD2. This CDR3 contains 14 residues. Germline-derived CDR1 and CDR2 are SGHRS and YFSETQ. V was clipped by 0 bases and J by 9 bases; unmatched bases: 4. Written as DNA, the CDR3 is TGCGCCAGCAGCTTGGATGGGACTAGCAGTGAGCAGTTCTTC. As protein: CASSLDGTSSEQFF.

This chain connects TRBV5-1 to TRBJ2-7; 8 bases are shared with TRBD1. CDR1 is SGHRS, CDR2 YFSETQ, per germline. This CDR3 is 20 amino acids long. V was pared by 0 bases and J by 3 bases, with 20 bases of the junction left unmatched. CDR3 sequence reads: CASSLGLNRDRTVRDYEQYF. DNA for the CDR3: TGCGCCAGCAGCTTGGGACTGAACCGGGACAGGACCGTACGGGACTACGAGCAGTACTTC.